One sample yielded the 21 T cell receptor beta chains listed below, sequenced in a study of T-cell reconstitution after alpha-beta-depleted transplantation in children. For TCRbeta, the library was prepared with unique molecular identifiers. In TCRdb, the PCR reads were re-called with MiXCR into one record per CDR3 protein. The sample holds about 440,000 distinct CDR3 sequences; around two fifths are singletons and the top ten take under 35%. The material was PBMCs, obtained before TCRalphabeta/CD19-depleted stem cell transplant. These receptors came from a girl aged 2 to 10 with aplastic anemia, due to receive a stem cell transplant.

The chain uses TRBV19 and TRBJ2-1, with D perhaps TRBD1 (6 bases). This CDR3 has 15 residues. Germline-derived CDR1 and CDR2 are LNHDA and SQIVND (reference sequence). V lost 2 bases and J 1 base, leaving 9 bases between the germline ends. CDR3 loop: CASSIRGGSYNEQFF. The DNA for the CDR3 is TGTGCCAGTAGTATAAGAGGGGGTTCCTACAATGAGCAGTTCTTC.

A few counts support this clonotype. The chain joins TRBV18 to TRBJ2-1; 9 bases align to TRBD2. V was clipped by 1 base and J by 2 bases; unmatched bases: 3. Germline CDR1 is KGHSH and CDR2 is LQKENI. The CDR3 contains 16 residues. The CDR3 nucleotides read TGTGCCAGCTCACCACAGGGCGGGAGGGCCTACAATGAGCAGTTCTTC. This gives the protein CASSPQGGRAYNEQFF.

This clonotype came up a few times. The chain's CDR3 is CASSLLAGGRDEQFF. CDR3 nucleotides: TGTGCCAGCAGCTTATTGGCGGGGGGGCGCGATGAGCAGTTCTTC. This chain uses TRBV5-6 with TRBJ2-1, with TRBD2 identical over 9 bases. J was trimmed by 8 bases and V by 2 bases; bases with no gene match: 8. The CDR3 has 15 amino acids. Per the germline V gene, CDR1 is SGHDT and CDR2 is YYEEEE.

This chain uses TRBV6-5 with TRBJ2-3, with 8 bases fitting TRBD1. The trim removed 2 bases at V and 2 bases at J, leaving 6 bases unmatched. This CDR3 has 16 amino acids. Germline V gene data show CDR1 as MNHEY and CDR2 as SVGAGI. CDR3 coding DNA: TGTGCCAGCAGTTACAGAACAGGGGGAAACACAGATACGCAGTATTTT. Its translation is CASSYRTGGNTDTQYF.

The chain combines TRBV12-3 or TRBV12-4 with TRBJ2-7; possible D gene TRBD2, 6 bases. V lost 5 bases to trimming and J lost 9 bases, with 23 bases between them. The CDR3 consists of 15 residues. For the CDR3, the DNA is TGTGCCAGCAGTATCTTCCGGACGGAGGGTTATGGGCAGTACTTC. This translates into CASSIFRTEGYGQYF.

This clonotype was seen a few times. The genes are TRBV28 and TRBJ2-3, with 11 bases that match TRBD2. This CDR3 comprises 15 residues. Losses at the gene ends were 4 bases for V and 7 bases for J; bases not matched to a gene: 7. Germline V gene sequence: CDR1 MDHEN, CDR2 SYDVKM. CDR3 in DNA: TGTGCCAGCAGTTCCCTTAGCGGGGGGGCAAATACGCAGTATTTT. Protein: CASSSLSGGANTQYF.

This clonotype was seen repeatedly, ten times or more. The genes are TRBV15 and TRBJ2-5; D not certain. The CDR3 is 13 residues long. Trimming left V 1 base short and J 7 bases short, with 10 bases between. Germline CDR1 reads LNHNV; CDR2 reads YYDKDF (reference sequence). CDR3 loop: CATSRARTGTQYF. CDR3 sequence (DNA): TGTGCCACCAGCAGAGCCCGAACCGGGACCCAGTACTTC. The full variable domain, in which reference TRBV15 and TRBJ2-5 provide the parts outside the CDR3, is DAMVIQNPRYQVTQFGKPVTLSCSQTLNHNVMYWYQQKSSQAPKLLFHYYDKDFNNEADTPDNFQSRRPNTSFCFLDIRSPGLGDTAMYLCATSRARTGTQYFGPGTRLLVL.

This clonotype was observed many times. V is TRBV7-2 and J is TRBJ2-1; D possibly corresponds to TRBD1 (6 bases). Germline CDR1 is SGHTA and CDR2 is FQGNSA. V gave up 4 bases and J gave up 2 bases, with 12 bases separating them. This CDR3 spans 15 amino acids. In DNA, the CDR3 is TGTGCCAGCAGCTCCCGGACAGTAGCCTACAATGAGCAGTTCTTC. Its translation is CASSSRTVAYNEQFF.

This clonotype was found many times. The chain links TRBV28 to TRBJ2-5; D unclear. Germline values: CDR1 MDHEN, CDR2 SYDVKM. The CDR3 runs 14 residues. V lost 1 base and J 3 bases, leaving 9 bases between the germline ends. CDR3 in amino acids: CASSLLGSEETQYF. The CDR3 DNA reads TGTGCCAGCAGTTTATTAGGCAGCGAAGAGACCCAGTACTTC. Supplemented by reference TRBV28 and TRBJ2-5, the full variable domain reads DVKVTQSSRYLVKRTGEKVFLECVQDMDHENMFWYRQDPGLGLRLIYFSYDVKMKEKGDIPEGYSVSREKKERFSLILESASTNQTSMYLCASSLLGSEETQYFGPGTRLLVL.

The chain joins TRBV7-2 to TRBJ2-1; unclear D gene. Germline V gene sequence: CDR1 SGHTA, CDR2 FQGNSA. This CDR3 has 15 residues. Trimming pared 1 base from V and 4 bases from J, leaving 11 bases between. This CDR3 reads CASSLGLGEYNEQFF. The DNA for the CDR3 is TGTGCCAGCAGCTTAGGGCTAGGTGAATACAATGAGCAGTTCTTC.

A few counts support this clonotype. The chain uses TRBV20-1 and TRBJ2-2; 9 bases align to TRBD2. CDR3 length equals 15 residues. Germline V gene sequence: CDR1 DFQATT, CDR2 SNEGSKA (reference sequence). V lost 1 base and J lost 7; bases outside the gene matches: 7. For the CDR3, the DNA is TGCAGTGCTAGAGTCAATAGCGGGAGTCACGGGGAGCTGTTTTTT. Amino acid sequence: CSARVNSGSHGELFF.

The sample holds a few counts of this clonotype. The rearrangement joins TRBV6-5 to TRBJ2-7; maybe TRBD2 (6 bases). Germline-derived CDR1 and CDR2 are MNHEY and SVGAGI. This CDR3 region has 16 residues. V lost 0 bases and J 0 bases, leaving 12 bases between the germline ends. The CDR3 here is CASSYSGGNSSYEQYF. The CDR3, as DNA: TGTGCCAGCAGTTACTCGGGGGGAAATAGCTCCTACGAGCAGTACTTC.

This clonotype was observed at least ten times. V gene TRBV28 combines with J gene TRBJ2-5, with D perhaps given as TRBD1 or TRBD2 (5 bases each). Germline lookup yields CDR1 MDHEN and CDR2 SYDVKM. Trimming pared 2 bases from V and 4 bases from J, leaving 17 bases between. The CDR3 covers 16 residues. In DNA form, the CDR3 reads TGTGCCAGCAGTTTAGAGCCGGAGCCGAGGGGAGAGACCCAGTACTTC. Its protein product is CASSLEPEPRGETQYF.

This sequence joins TRBV5-5 and TRBJ2-7; 8 bases are shared with TRBD1. In germline, CDR1 is SGHKS, CDR2 YYEKEE (reference sequence). The CDR3 spans 15 residues. With V trimmed by 0 bases and J by 7 bases, 9 bases remained unmatched. CDR3 amino acids: CASSLGQGAQSEQYF. Here the CDR3 DNA reads TGTGCCAGCAGCTTGGGTCAGGGGGCACAGTCGGAGCAGTACTTC. The full variable domain, rest sourced from reference TRBV5-5 and TRBJ2-7, is DAGVTQSPTHLIKTRGQQVTLRCSPISGHKSVSWYQQVLGQGPQFIFQYYEKEERGRGNFPDRFSARQFPNYSSELNVNALLLGDSALYLCASSLGQGAQSEQYFGPGTRLTVT.

There are many counts of this clonotype. This sequence joins TRBV5-1 and TRBJ2-2; D call uncertain. Germline CDR1 SGHRS, CDR2 YFSETQ. The CDR3 length is 14 residues. Trimming stripped 0 bases from V and 4 bases from J, with 7 bases between. The CDR3 protein is CASSLASLTGELFF. CDR3 DNA: TGCGCCAGCAGCTTGGCCTCTCTCACCGGGGAGCTGTTTTTT.

The chain carries TRBV3-1 and TRBJ2-3; 9 bases match TRBD1. V was clipped by 4 bases and J by 6 bases; unmatched bases: 8. Germline V gene lookup returns CDR1 LGHDT and CDR2 YNNKEL (reference sequence). The CDR3 sequence is 15 residues long. CDR3 region: CASSRSSGTGDTQYF. The CDR3 DNA reads TGTGCCAGCAGCCGGAGCTCCGGGACAGGGGATACGCAGTATTTT.

The J gene is TRBJ1-6, the V gene TRBV6-5; D not resolved. CDR1 MNHEY and CDR2 SVGAGI come from the germline V gene. With 2 bases removed from V and 7 bases from J, the gap between germline ends came to 9 bases. This CDR3 is 14 amino acids long. The chain's CDR3 is CASSYGRRNSPLHF. The CDR3 bases are TGTGCCAGCAGTTACGGACGGAGGAATTCACCCCTCCACTTT.

The rearrangement joins TRBV18 to TRBJ2-1, with TRBD2 as a possible D gene (5 bases). V was pared by 1 base and J by 4 bases, with 20 bases between. The CDR3 is 18 residues long. Germline V gene sequence: CDR1 KGHSH, CDR2 LQKENI. CDR3 nucleotides: TGTGCCAGCTCACCACGGTCTAGCCTCCGGGTTACATACAATGAGCAGTTCTTC. Residues: CASSPRSSLRVTYNEQFF.

Ten or more counts support this clonotype. The chain employs TRBV12-3 or TRBV12-4 and TRBJ1-1, with D unresolved. The CDR3 consists of 14 residues. Trimming took 5 bases from V and 5 from J, leaving 15 bases between them. CDR3 amino acids: CASSVDPLQTEAFF. In nucleotides, the CDR3 is TGTGCCAGCAGTGTAGACCCCCTCCAAACTGAAGCTTTCTTT.

The rearrangement uses TRBV5-1 and TRBJ2-1, with 7 bases fitting TRBD2. Germline values: CDR1 SGHRS, CDR2 YFSETQ. The CDR3 has 13 residues. The junction had 4 bases not matched to a gene; V was cut back by 5 bases and J by 5 bases. The CDR3 is CASRRLADNEQFF. As DNA, the CDR3 is TGCGCCAGCAGGAGGCTAGCGGACAATGAGCAGTTCTTC.

The chain combines TRBV5-1 with TRBJ2-7, with TRBD2 matching over 7 bases. The CDR3 totals 17 residues. The germline CDR1 and CDR2 sequences are SGHRS and YFSETQ. V lost 4 bases to trimming and J lost 0 bases; unmatched junction nucleotides: 13. CDR3 residues: CASSAGDWLPSSYEQYF. In DNA form, the CDR3 reads TGCGCCAGCAGCGCGGGGGATTGGCTTCCGAGCTCCTACGAGCAGTACTTC.